This T cell receptor beta chain originates from a study of cytomegalovirus exposure and HLA in healthy donors. The V and J ends lost 3 bases and 0 bases, in that order; junction bases with no gene match: 5. The length of the CDR3 is 17 residues. Looked up from germline, CDR1 is LGHNA and CDR2 is YNFKEQ. Researchers ran the PCR with 60 Vbeta and 13 Jbeta primers. The data were produced by immunoSEQ multiplex PCR, yet TCRdb's version contains in-frame clones alone and is incomplete. Found here are some 120,000 clones, roughly 77% of them singletons; the top ten hold 5% to 5.5%. The genes are TRBV4-2 and TRBJ2-3; 11 bases line up with TRBD2. The receptor was derived from a man aged 25-40 years in good health and CMV-seronegative. Input material: PBMCs. CDR3 DNA sequence: TGTGCCAGCAGCCAGAGGGGACTAGCGGCTAGCACAGATACGCAGTATTTT. As protein: CASSQRGLAASTDTQYF.